Each of the 26 T cell receptor beta chains below was sequenced from the same sample in a study of cytomegalovirus exposure and HLA in healthy donors. A multiplex PCR was run with 60 Vbeta primers and 13 Jbeta primers. Only in-frame clones appear in the TCRdb table, and some are missing; sequencing was by immunoSEQ multiplex PCR. In the table there are approximately 130,000 clones, 70% to 90% of which are singletons. The sample taken for sequencing was PBMCs. These receptors were taken from a man in his forties or fifties in good health and CMV-seronegative.

This chain uses TRBV27 with TRBJ1-2, with TRBD1 as a possible D gene (6 bases). CDR1 is MNHEY and CDR2 is SMNVEV in the germline V gene (reference sequence). V dropped 6 bases and J dropped 8 bases, with 13 bases sitting between them. CDR3 length equals 12 residues. The CDR3 region is CASRVRGGGYTF. As DNA, the CDR3 is TGTGCCAGCAGGGTCAGGGGAGGGGGCTACACCTTC.

This sequence joins TRBV18 and TRBJ1-5; 9 bases line up with TRBD1. V lost 3 bases, J lost 6 bases, and 9 bases stayed unmatched. Germline V gene sequence: CDR1 KGHSH, CDR2 LQKENI. The CDR3 totals 16 residues. The CDR3 spells CASSPQTGGSGQPQHF. CDR3 nucleotides: TGTGCCAGCTCACCGCAGACAGGGGGGTCCGGTCAGCCCCAGCATTTT.

This clone has more than one count but fewer than ten. The chain carries TRBV28 and TRBJ2-3; D ambiguous. V shed 2 bases and J shed 5 bases, with 17 bases lying between them. Per germline, CDR1 MDHEN and CDR2 SYDVKM. The CDR3 runs 16 residues. The CDR3 reads CASSLNTPPELDTQYF. The CDR3, as DNA: TGTGCCAGCAGTTTAAATACGCCCCCCGAGCTAGATACGCAGTATTTT.

The chain recombines TRBV6-1 with TRBJ2-3; 8 nucleotides align to TRBD1. CDR1 is MNHNS, CDR2 SASEGT, per germline. Trimming at V came to 3 bases and at J to 3 bases, leaving 2 bases not matched to a gene. The CDR3 covers 14 residues. In DNA form, the CDR3 reads TGTGCCAGCAGTGACAGGGGGCTAACAGATACGCAGTATTTT. Protein product: CASSDRGLTDTQYF.

The V call is TRBV2, the J call TRBJ2-3; 11 nucleotides match TRBD2. CDR1 SNHLY and CDR2 FYNNEI come from the germline V gene. The CDR3 loop spans 16 amino acids. Trimming cost V 6 bases and J 3 bases; bases outside gene matches: 8. The DNA of the CDR3 is TGTGCCAGCAGGGCGGGACTAGCGGTCCCTACAGATACGCAGTATTTT. It specifies CASRAGLAVPTDTQYF.

V and J are TRBV28 and TRBJ1-1; 7 bases agree with TRBD1. CDR3 length: 15 amino acids. Germline trimming cut 6 bases from V and 0 bases from J; bases unmatched to any gene: 7. The germline gives CDR1 MDHEN, CDR2 SYDVKM. CDR3 sequence reads: CASSDRAVMNTEAFF. The CDR3 region has the DNA TGTGCCAGCAGCGACAGGGCCGTGATGAACACTGAAGCTTTCTTT.

The chain is built from TRBV29-1 and TRBJ1-1; no reliable D call. Germline values: CDR1 SQVTM, CDR2 ANQGSEA. Trimming took 4 bases from V and 1 from J, leaving 10 bases between them. The length of the CDR3 is 13 residues. CDR3 DNA: TGCAGCGTTGGTCCGAGAAGGAACACTGAAGCTTTCTTT. Translated: CSVGPRRNTEAFF.

V and J are TRBV6-1 and TRBJ2-3, with 10 bases matching TRBD2. Trimming took 3 bases from V and 2 from J; bases not matched to a gene: 8. Per germline, CDR1 MNHNS and CDR2 SASEGT. CDR3 length: 17 residues. The CDR3 loop reads CASSEASGSLYTDTQYF. In DNA form, the CDR3 reads TGTGCCAGCAGTGAGGCTAGCGGGAGCCTATACACAGATACGCAGTATTTT.

V gene TRBV20-1 combines with J gene TRBJ1-1; no firm D call. This CDR3 region has 11 residues. V was pared by 4 bases and J by 8 bases, with 11 bases between. CDR1 and CDR2 (germline): DFQATT, SNEGSKA (reference sequence). This CDR3 is CSAKDREEAFF. CDR3 nucleotides: TGCAGTGCTAAGGACCGGGAAGAAGCTTTCTTT.

The V and J genes are TRBV6-1 and TRBJ1-1; D gene ambiguous. The germline V and J ends were trimmed by 7 bases and 1 base, with 10 bases remaining between them. Germline values: CDR1 MNHNS, CDR2 SASEGT. This CDR3 has 13 amino acids. The CDR3 is CASIRAGNTEAFF. The CDR3 nucleotides are TGTGCCAGCATACGTGCAGGGAACACTGAAGCTTTCTTT.

The chain links TRBV2 to TRBJ2-4; tentative D call: TRBD2 (6 bases). The length of the CDR3 is 16 residues. The ends were cut back, 4 bases at V and 0 bases at J, with 13 bases in the middle. CDR1 and CDR2 from the germline V gene are SNHLY and FYNNEI. The CDR3 region has the DNA TGTGCCAGCAGTGGGACCGCGGGGTTAGCCAAAAACATTCAGTACTTC. Encoded protein: CASSGTAGLAKNIQYF. Combining the CDR3 with reference TRBV2 and TRBJ2-4 gives the whole variable domain EPEVTQTPSHQVTQMGQEVILRCVPISNHLYFYWYRQILGQKVEFLVSFYNNEISEKSEIFDDQFSVERPDGSNFTLKIRSTKLEDSAMYFCASSGTAGLAKNIQYFGAGTRLSVL.

This clone came up a few times. The chain combines TRBV2 with TRBJ1-2, with D possibly TRBD1 on 5 matching bases. In germline, CDR1 is SNHLY, CDR2 FYNNEI. The CDR3 has 13 residues. With 7 bases removed from V and 3 bases from J, the gap between germline ends came to 12 bases. The DNA for the CDR3 is TGTGCCAGCACCCGGGACTCTGACTATGGCTACACCTTC. Protein sequence: CASTRDSDYGYTF.

This chain uses TRBV7-2 with TRBJ2-1, with D possibly being TRBD2 (6 bases). CDR1 SGHTA and CDR2 FQGNSA come from the germline V gene. Trimming pared 2 bases from V and 6 bases from J, leaving 14 bases between. The CDR3 consists of 15 residues. CDR3 bases: TGTGCCAGCAGCTTATTCCCCGGGCGGGGCAATGAGCAGTTCTTC. Protein: CASSLFPGRGNEQFF.

V usage is TRBV15 and J usage is TRBJ1-5; tentative D call: TRBD1 (6 bases). This CDR3 is built from 17 residues. Germline CDR1 LNHNV, CDR2 YYDKDF (reference sequence). Trimming left V 4 bases short and J 3 bases short, with 19 bases between. In nucleotides, the CDR3 is TGTGCCACCAGCAACCCGGGGGGGCCCCGCTTCAATCAGCCCCAGCATTTT. It translates to CATSNPGGPRFNQPQHF.

The chain combines TRBV5-1 with TRBJ2-5; D may be TRBD1 (6 bases). There are 15 residues in the CDR3. Germline V gives CDR1 SGHRS, CDR2 YFSETQ. The V end lost 0 bases, the J end lost 3 bases, and 12 bases lay between the germline ends. The CDR3 here is CASSLEGGKEETQYF. CDR3 sequence (DNA): TGCGCCAGCAGCTTGGAAGGGGGAAAGGAAGAGACCCAGTACTTC.

The V and J genes are TRBV29-1 and TRBJ2-5, with D perhaps TRBD1 (6 bases). Per the germline V gene, CDR1 is SQVTM and CDR2 is ANQGSEA. Trimming took 6 bases from V and 4 from J, leaving 12 bases between them. The length of the CDR3 is 12 residues. This CDR3 is CSVGTGPETQYF. CDR3 DNA: TGCAGCGTAGGCACAGGGCCAGAGACCCAGTACTTC.

V and J are TRBV6-4 and TRBJ1-3; D gene unclear. The CDR3 extends over 16 amino acids. Germline CDR1 reads MRHNA; CDR2 reads SNTAGT. The V end was cut by 2 bases, the J end by 0 bases, with 11 bases between. CDR3 residues: CASSDNNHPSGNTIYF. CDR3 coding DNA: TGTGCCAGCAGTGACAACAACCACCCCTCTGGAAACACCATATATTTT.

This clone turned up a few times. The V and J genes are TRBV19 and TRBJ2-4; 8 positions match TRBD2. The CDR3 has 18 residues. Germline V gene lookup returns CDR1 LNHDA and CDR2 SQIVND (reference sequence). The V segment lost 5 bases and the J segment 0 bases; nucleotides outside the gene matches: 12. CDR3 sequence reads: CASSSPGGRGLAKNIQYF. The CDR3 DNA sequence: TGTGCCAGTAGTTCCCCGGGGGGGCGGGGCCTAGCCAAAAACATTCAGTACTTC.

The chain combines TRBV5-1 with TRBJ1-1; TRBD1 matches 8 bases. The germline V gene encodes CDR1 SGHRS and CDR2 YFSETQ. The V gene end was trimmed by 0 bases and the J gene end by 7 bases; junction bases not matched to a gene: 5. The CDR3 consists of 14 residues. CDR3 region: CASSLEGTGREAFF. In DNA, the CDR3 is TGCGCCAGCAGCTTGGAAGGGACAGGACGTGAAGCTTTCTTT.

V is TRBV18 and J is TRBJ2-7, with 9 bases aligning to TRBD1. V lost 4 bases, J lost 1 base, and 5 bases stayed unmatched. The V gene's germline CDR1 is KGHSH and CDR2 LQKENI. This CDR3 has 15 amino acids. In DNA form, the CDR3 reads TGTGCCAGCTCACTGACGGGACAGGGATCCTACGAGCAGTACTTC. It translates to CASSLTGQGSYEQYF.

The CDR3 nucleotides read TGTGCCAGCAGTTCATGGACTAGCCCCTACGAGCAGTACTTC. Translation: CASSSWTSPYEQYF. This chain uses TRBV7-9 with TRBJ2-7; 8 bases are a match to TRBD2. V lost 6 bases to trimming and J lost 2 bases; unmatched junction nucleotides: 6. In germline, CDR1 is SEHNR, CDR2 FQNEAQ (reference sequence). This CDR3 is built from 14 residues. Combining the CDR3 with reference TRBV7-9 and TRBJ2-7 gives the whole variable domain DTGVSQNPRHKITKRGQNVTFRCDPISEHNRLYWYRQTLGQGPEFLTYFQNEAQLEKSRLLSDRFSAERPKGSFSTLEIQRTEQGDSAMYLCASSSWTSPYEQYFGPGTRLTVT.

The J gene is TRBJ2-3, the V gene TRBV6-4; D possibly corresponds to TRBD1 (5 bases). The CDR3 contains 14 residues. Germline loops: CDR1 MRHNA, CDR2 SNTAGT. V was cut by 3 bases and J by 0 bases, with 7 bases left in between. CDR3 amino acids: CASSDAGSTDTQYF. CDR3 in DNA: TGTGCCAGCAGTGATGCAGGGAGCACAGATACGCAGTATTTT.

The rearrangement links TRBV30 to TRBJ2-3; 7 bases fit TRBD2. Per germline, CDR1 GTSNPN and CDR2 SVGIG (reference sequence). CDR3 length: 14 amino acids. V lost 1 base to trimming and J lost 3 bases; unmatched junction nucleotides: 4. The CDR3 region is CAWSGSGWTDTQYF. The CDR3 DNA is TGTGCCTGGAGTGGTAGCGGGTGGACAGATACGCAGTATTTT. Full variable domain (outside the CDR3, taken from reference TRBV30 and TRBJ2-3): SQTIHQWPATLVQPVGSPLSLECTVEGTSNPNLYWYRQAAGRGLQLLFYSVGIGQISSEVPQNLSASRPQDRQFILSSKKLLLSDSGFYLCAWSGSGWTDTQYFGPGTRLTVL.

The V and J genes are TRBV6-6 and TRBJ1-3; 7 positions agree with TRBD1. Germline V gene data show CDR1 as MNHNY and CDR2 as SVGAGI (reference sequence). The CDR3 length is 15 residues. V lost 6 bases and J lost 2; bases outside the gene matches: 7. The CDR3 DNA is TGTGCCAGCAGCCCAGACAGGGCCACTGGAAACACCATATATTTT. This sequence encodes CASSPDRATGNTIYF.

The rearrangement uses TRBV7-2 and TRBJ2-2, with 8 bases aligning to TRBD1. This CDR3 region has 15 residues. The J segment lost 5 bases and the V segment lost 5 bases, leaving 7 bases of the junction unmatched. The germline V gene encodes CDR1 SGHTA and CDR2 FQGNSA. CDR3 nucleotide sequence: TGTGCCAGCAGCGTCGGACAGGGACGGACCGGGGAGCTGTTTTTT. Translating it yields CASSVGQGRTGELFF.

With respect to this clone: The same CDR3 is also encoded by other DNA sequences in this sample. The J gene is TRBJ1-5, the V gene TRBV28; 8 bases are a match to TRBD1. Germline V gene data show CDR1 as MDHEN and CDR2 as SYDVKM. The CDR3 is 17 residues long. The junction had 14 bases not matched to a gene; V was cut back by 6 bases and J by 4 bases. CDR3 DNA sequence: TGTGCCAGCAGCTTCAGAGGGACAGGAGGTCGGAATCAGCCCCAGCATTTT. This translates into CASSFRGTGGRNQPQHF.